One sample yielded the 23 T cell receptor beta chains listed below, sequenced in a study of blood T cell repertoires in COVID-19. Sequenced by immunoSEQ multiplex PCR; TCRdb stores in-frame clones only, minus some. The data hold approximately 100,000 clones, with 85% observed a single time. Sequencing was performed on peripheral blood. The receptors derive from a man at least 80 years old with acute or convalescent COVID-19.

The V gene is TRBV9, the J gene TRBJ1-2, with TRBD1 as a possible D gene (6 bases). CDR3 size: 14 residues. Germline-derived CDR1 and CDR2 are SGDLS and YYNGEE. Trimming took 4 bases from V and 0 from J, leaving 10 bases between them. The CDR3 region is CASSTRQANYGYTF. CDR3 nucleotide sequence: TGTGCCAGCAGCACCCGACAGGCTAACTATGGCTACACCTTC.

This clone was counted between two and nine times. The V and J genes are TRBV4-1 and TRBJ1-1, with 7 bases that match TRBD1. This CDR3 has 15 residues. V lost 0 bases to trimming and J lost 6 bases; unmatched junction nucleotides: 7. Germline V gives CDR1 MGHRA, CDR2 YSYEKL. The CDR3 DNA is TGCGCCAGCAGCCAAGATGACGTTCAGGGGGCTGAAGCTTTCTTT. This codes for CASSQDDVQGAEAFF.

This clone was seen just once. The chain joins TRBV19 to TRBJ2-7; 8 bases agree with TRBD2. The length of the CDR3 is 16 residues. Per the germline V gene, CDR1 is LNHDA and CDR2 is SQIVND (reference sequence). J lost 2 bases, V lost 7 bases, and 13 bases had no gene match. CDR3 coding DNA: TGTGCCAGTACCCTATCGGGTAGCGGGGCTACCTACGAGCAGTACTTC. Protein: CASTLSGSGATYEQYF.

The CDR3 DNA sequence: TGTGCCAGTAGTATAGCCCCTAGCGGCTCCTACGAGCAGTACTTC. Protein sequence: CASSIAPSGSYEQYF. The chain joins TRBV19 to TRBJ2-7, with 7 bases aligning to TRBD2. The CDR3 has 15 amino acids. Germline CDR1 is LNHDA and CDR2 is SQIVND (reference sequence). V was clipped by 1 base and J by 0 bases; unmatched bases: 3.

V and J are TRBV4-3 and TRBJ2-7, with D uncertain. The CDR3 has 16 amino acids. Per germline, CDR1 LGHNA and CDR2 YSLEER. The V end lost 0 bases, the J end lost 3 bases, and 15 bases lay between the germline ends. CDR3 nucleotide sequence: TGCGCCAGCAGCCAAGACGGCCAGGCCCAATTCTACGAGCAGTACTTC. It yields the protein CASSQDGQAQFYEQYF.

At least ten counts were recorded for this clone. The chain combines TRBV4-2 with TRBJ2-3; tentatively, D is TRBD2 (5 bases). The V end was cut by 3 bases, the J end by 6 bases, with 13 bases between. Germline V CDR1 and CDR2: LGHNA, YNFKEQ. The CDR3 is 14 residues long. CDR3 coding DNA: TGTGCCAGCAGCCACAAACTAGAAGTTGATACGCAGTATTTT. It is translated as CASSHKLEVDTQYF.

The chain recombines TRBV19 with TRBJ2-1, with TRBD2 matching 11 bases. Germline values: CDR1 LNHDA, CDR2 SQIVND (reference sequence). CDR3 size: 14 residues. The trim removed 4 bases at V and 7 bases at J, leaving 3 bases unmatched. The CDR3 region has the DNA TGTGCCAGTAGTACTAGCGGGAGGTTAAATGAGCAGTTCTTC. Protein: CASSTSGRLNEQFF. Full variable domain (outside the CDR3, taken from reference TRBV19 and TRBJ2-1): DGGITQSPKYLFRKEGQNVTLSCEQNLNHDAMYWYRQDPGQGLRLIYYSQIVNDFQKGDIAEGYSVSREKKESFPLTVTSAQKNPTAFYLCASSTSGRLNEQFFGPGTRLTVL.

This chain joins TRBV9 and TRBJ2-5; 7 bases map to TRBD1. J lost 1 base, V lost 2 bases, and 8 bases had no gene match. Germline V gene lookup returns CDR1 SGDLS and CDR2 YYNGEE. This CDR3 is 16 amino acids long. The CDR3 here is CASSVGDRPFQETQYF. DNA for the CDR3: TGTGCCAGCAGCGTTGGGGACAGACCTTTCCAAGAGACCCAGTACTTC. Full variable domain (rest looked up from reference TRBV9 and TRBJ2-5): DSGVTQTPKHLITATGQRVTLRCSPRSGDLSVYWYQQSLDQGLQFLIQYYNGEERAKGNILERFSAQQFPDLHSELNLSSLELGDSALYFCASSVGDRPFQETQYFGPGTRLLVL.

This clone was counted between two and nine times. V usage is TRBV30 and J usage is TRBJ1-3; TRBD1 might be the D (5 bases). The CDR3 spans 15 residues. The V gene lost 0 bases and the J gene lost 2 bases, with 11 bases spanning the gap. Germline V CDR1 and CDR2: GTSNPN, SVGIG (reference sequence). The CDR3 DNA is TGTGCCTGGAGTGTACGGGCAGGGCCTGGAAACACCATATATTTT. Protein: CAWSVRAGPGNTIYF.

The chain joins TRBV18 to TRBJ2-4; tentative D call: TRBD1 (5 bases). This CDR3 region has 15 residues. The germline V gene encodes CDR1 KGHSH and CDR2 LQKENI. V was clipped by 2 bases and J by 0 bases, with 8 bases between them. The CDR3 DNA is TGTGCCAGCTCACCAAAGACAGTAGCCAAAAACATTCAGTACTTC. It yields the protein CASSPKTVAKNIQYF. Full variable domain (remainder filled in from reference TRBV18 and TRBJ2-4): NAGVMQNPRHLVRRRGQEARLRCSPMKGHSHVYWYRQLPEEGLKFMVYLQKENIIDESGMPKERFSAEFPKEGPSILRIQQVVRGDSAAYFCASSPKTVAKNIQYFGAGTRLSVL.

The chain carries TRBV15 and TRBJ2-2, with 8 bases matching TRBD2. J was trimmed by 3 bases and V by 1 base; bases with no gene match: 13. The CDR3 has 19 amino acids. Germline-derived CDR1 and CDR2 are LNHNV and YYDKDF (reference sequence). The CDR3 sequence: CATSRVVLAASKHTGELFF. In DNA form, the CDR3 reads TGTGCCACCAGCAGAGTTGTACTAGCGGCCTCCAAGCACACCGGGGAGCTGTTTTTT.

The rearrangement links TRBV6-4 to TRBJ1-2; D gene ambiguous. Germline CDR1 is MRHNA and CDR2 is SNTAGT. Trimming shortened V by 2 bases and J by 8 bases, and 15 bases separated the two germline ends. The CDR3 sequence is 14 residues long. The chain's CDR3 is CASSDEGHSSGYTF. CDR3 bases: TGTGCCAGCAGTGACGAGGGTCACAGCTCGGGCTACACCTTC.

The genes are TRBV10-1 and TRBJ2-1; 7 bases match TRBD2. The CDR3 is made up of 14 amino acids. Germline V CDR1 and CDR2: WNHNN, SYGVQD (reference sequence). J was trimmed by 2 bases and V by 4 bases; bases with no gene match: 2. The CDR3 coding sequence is TGCGCCAGCAGTGGCCTAGCGGCCTACAATGAGCAGTTCTTC. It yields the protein CASSGLAAYNEQFF.

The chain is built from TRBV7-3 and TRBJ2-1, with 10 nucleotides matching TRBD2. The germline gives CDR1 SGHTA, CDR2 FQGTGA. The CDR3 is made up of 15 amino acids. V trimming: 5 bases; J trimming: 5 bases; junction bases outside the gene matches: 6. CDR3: CASSAGLAVNNEQFF. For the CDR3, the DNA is TGTGCCAGCAGCGCAGGACTAGCGGTAAACAATGAGCAGTTCTTC.

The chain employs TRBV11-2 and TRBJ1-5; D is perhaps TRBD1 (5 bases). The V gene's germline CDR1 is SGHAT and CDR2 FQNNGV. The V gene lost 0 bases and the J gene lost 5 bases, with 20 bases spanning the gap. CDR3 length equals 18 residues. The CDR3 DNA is TGTGCCAGCAGCTTAGATTTGGGGCGCGGGGATCGGTATCAGCCCCAGCATTTT. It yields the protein CASSLDLGRGDRYQPQHF.

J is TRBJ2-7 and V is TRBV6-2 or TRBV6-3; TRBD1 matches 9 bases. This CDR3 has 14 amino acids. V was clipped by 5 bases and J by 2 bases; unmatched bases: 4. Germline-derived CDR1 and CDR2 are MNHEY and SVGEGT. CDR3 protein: CASSRDREAYEQYF. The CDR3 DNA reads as TGTGCCAGCAGTCGGGACAGGGAAGCCTACGAGCAGTACTTC.

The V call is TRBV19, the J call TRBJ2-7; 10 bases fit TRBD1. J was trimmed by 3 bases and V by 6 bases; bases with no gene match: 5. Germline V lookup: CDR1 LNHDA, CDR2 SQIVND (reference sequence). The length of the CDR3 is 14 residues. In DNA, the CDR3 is TGTGCCAGTAGCGCGGACAGGGGGAACTACGAGCAGTACTTC. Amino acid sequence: CASSADRGNYEQYF.

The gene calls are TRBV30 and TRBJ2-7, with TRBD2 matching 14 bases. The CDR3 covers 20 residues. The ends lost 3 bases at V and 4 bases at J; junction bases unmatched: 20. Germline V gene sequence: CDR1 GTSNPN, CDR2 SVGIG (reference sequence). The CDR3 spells CAWSSAGTSGRWDWGYEQYF. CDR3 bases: TGTGCCTGGAGCTCCGCCGGGACTAGCGGGAGATGGGACTGGGGGTACGAGCAGTACTTC.

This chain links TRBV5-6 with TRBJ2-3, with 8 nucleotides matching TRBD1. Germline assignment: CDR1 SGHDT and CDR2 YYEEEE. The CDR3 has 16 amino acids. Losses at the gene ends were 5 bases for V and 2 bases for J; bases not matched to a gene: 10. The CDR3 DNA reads TGTGCCAGCAGTTCCGGTCGACAGGGGCTCACAGATACGCAGTATTTT. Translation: CASSSGRQGLTDTQYF.

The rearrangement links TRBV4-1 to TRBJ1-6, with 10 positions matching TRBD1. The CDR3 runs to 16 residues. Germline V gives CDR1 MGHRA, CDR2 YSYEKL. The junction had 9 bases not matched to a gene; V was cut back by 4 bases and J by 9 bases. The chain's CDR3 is CASSPQADRGFSPLHF. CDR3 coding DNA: TGCGCCAGCAGCCCTCAAGCGGACAGGGGGTTTTCACCCCTCCACTTT.

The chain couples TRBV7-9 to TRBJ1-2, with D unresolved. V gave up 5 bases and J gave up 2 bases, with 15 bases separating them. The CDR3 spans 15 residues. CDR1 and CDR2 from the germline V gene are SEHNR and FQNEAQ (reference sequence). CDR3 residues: CASSPNLGQNYGYTF. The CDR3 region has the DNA TGTGCCAGCAGCCCGAACCTGGGCCAAAACTATGGCTACACCTTC.

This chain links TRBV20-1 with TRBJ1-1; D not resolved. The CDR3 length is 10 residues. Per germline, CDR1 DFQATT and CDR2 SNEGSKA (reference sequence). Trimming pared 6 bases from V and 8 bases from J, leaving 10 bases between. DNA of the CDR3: TGCAGTGCAGAGAGGGCCGAAGCTTTCTTT. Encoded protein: CSAERAEAFF.

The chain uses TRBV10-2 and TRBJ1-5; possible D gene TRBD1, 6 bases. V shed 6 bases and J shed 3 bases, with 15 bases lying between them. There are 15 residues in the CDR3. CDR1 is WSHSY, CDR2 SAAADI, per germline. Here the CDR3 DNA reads TGCGCCAGCAGCGAACCAGGGGCATACAATCAGCCCCAGCATTTT. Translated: CASSEPGAYNQPQHF.